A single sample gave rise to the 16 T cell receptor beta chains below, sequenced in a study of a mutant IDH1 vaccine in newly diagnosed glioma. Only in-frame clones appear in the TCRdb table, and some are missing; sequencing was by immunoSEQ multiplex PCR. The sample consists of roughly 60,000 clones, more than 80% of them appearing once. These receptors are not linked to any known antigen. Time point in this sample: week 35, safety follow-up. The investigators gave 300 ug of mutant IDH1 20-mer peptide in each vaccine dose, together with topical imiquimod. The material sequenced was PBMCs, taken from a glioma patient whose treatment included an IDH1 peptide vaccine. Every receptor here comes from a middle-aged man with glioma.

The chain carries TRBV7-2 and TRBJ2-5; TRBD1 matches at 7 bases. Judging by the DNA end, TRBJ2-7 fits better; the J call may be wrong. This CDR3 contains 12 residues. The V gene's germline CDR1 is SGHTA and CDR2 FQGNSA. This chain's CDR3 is CASSRDSLEQYF. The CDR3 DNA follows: TGTGCCAGCAGCCGGGACAGCCTCGAGCAGTACTTC.

CDR3 residues: CASSILTAPEPQHF. In DNA, the CDR3 is TGTGCCAGTAGTATCCTGACAGCTCCCGAGCCCCAGCATTTT. The rearrangement joins TRBV19 to TRBJ1-5, with a weak D call TRBD1 (5 bases). Germline V gene lookup returns CDR1 LNHDA and CDR2 SQIVND (reference sequence). V dropped 3 bases and J dropped 8 bases, with 14 bases sitting between them. CDR3 size: 14 residues.

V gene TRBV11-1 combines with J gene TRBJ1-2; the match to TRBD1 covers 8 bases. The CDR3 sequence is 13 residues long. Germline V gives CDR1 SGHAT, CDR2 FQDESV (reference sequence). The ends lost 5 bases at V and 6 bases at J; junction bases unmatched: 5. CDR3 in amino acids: CASSTDRGHGYTF. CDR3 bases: TGTGCCAGCAGCACCGACAGGGGCCATGGCTACACCTTC.

For the CDR3, the DNA is TGTGCCATCAGCCCGGGACAAGGCGGGTTTGAAGCTTTCTTT. As protein: CAISPGQGGFEAFF. J is TRBJ1-1 and V is TRBV10-3; tentatively, D is TRBD1 (6 bases). This CDR3 is 14 amino acids long. V lost 6 bases and J lost 7, with 18 bases in between. Germline values: CDR1 ENHRY, CDR2 SYGVKD.

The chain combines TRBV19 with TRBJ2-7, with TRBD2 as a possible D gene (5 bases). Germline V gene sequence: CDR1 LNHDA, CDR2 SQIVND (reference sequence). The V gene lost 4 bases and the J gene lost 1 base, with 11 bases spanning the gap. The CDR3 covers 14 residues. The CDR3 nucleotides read TGTGCCAGTAGTACGGGCCGAGGGTCCTACGAGCAGTACTTC. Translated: CASSTGRGSYEQYF. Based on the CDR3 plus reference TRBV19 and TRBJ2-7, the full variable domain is DGGITQSPKYLFRKEGQNVTLSCEQNLNHDAMYWYRQDPGQGLRLIYYSQIVNDFQKGDIAEGYSVSREKKESFPLTVTSAQKNPTAFYLCASSTGRGSYEQYFGPGTRLTVT.

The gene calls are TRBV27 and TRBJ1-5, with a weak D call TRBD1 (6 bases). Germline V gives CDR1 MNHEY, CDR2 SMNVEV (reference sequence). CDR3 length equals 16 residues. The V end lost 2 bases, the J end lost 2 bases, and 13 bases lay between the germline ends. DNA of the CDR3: TGTGCCAGCAGTTTAGGTGGGGGCGCGGGCAATCAGCCCCAGCATTTT. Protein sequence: CASSLGGGAGNQPQHF.

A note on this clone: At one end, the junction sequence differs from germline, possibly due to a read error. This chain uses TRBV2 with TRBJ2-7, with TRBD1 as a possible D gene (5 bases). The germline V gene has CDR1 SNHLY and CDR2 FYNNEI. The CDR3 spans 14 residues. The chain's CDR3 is CAGSEFREKYEQYF. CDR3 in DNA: TGTGCCGGCAGTGAGTTCAGGGAAAAGTACGAGCAGTACTTC.

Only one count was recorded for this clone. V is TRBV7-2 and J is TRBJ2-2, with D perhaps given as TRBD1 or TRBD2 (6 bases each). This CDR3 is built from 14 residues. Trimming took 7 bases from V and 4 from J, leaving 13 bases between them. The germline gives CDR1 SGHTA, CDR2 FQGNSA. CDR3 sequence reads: CASNWGASTGELFF. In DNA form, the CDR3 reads TGTGCCAGCAATTGGGGGGCGAGCACCGGGGAGCTGTTTTTT.

This CDR3 reads CASSPSWDFTYEQYF. As DNA, the CDR3 is TGTGCCAGCAGCCCTAGCTGGGACTTTACCTACGAGCAGTACTTC. V and J are TRBV7-2 and TRBJ2-7; weak D call: TRBD2 (6 bases). The CDR3 loop spans 15 amino acids. V was cut by 5 bases and J by 2 bases, with 16 bases left in between. The germline gives CDR1 SGHTA, CDR2 FQGNSA.

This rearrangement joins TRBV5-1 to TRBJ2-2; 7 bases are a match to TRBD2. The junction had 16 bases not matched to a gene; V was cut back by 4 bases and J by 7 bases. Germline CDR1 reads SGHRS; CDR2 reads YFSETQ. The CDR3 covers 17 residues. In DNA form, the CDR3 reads TGCGCCAGCAGCCAATCTACCGGGACTATAATGGGCGGGGAGCTGTTTTTT. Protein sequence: CASSQSTGTIMGGELFF.

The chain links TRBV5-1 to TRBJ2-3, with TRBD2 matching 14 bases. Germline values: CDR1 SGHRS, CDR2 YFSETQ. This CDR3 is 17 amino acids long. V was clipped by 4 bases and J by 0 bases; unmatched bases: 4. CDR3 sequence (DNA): TGCGCCAGCAGCCGGACTAGCGGGGGGCTTAGCACAGATACGCAGTATTTT. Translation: CASSRTSGGLSTDTQYF.

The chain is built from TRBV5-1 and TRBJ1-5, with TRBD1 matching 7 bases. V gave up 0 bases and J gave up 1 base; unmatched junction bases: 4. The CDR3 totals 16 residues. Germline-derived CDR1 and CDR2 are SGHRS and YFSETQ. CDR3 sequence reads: CASSLGDRTSNQPQHF. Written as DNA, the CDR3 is TGCGCCAGCAGCTTGGGGGACAGAACAAGCAATCAGCCCCAGCATTTT.

CDR3 region: CASSVEAGGSTDTQYF. CDR3 coding DNA: TGTGCCAGCAGCGTAGAAGCGGGCGGGAGCACAGATACGCAGTATTTT. This sequence joins TRBV9 and TRBJ2-3, with D perhaps matching TRBD2 (6 bases). There are 16 residues in the CDR3. The V and J ends lost 0 bases and 0 bases respectively, with 11 bases between them. Germline loops: CDR1 SGDLS, CDR2 YYNGEE.

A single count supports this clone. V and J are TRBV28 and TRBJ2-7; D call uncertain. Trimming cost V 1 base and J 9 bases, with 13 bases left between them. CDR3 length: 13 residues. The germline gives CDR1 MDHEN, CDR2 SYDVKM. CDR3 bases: TGTGCCAGCAGTTTATACCCCCCAGATGGGCAGTACTTC. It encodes CASSLYPPDGQYF.

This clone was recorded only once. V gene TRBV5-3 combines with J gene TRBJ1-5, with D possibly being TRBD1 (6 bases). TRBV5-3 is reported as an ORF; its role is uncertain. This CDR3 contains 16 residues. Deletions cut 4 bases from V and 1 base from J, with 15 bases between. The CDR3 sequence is CARSPEGGGSNQPQHF. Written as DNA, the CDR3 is TGTGCCAGAAGCCCGGAGGGGGGAGGGAGCAATCAGCCCCAGCATTTT.

The CDR3 bases are TGTGCCAGCAGCTTGGTCGCGGGAGGGCCTTTTTTTTCCGCCGAGCAGTACTTC. This gives the protein CASSLVAGGPFFSAEQYF. The chain has TRBV5-6 and TRBJ2-7, with 9 bases aligning to TRBD2. Germline CDR1 and CDR2: SGHDT and YYEEEE. Trimming removed 0 bases from V and 6 bases from J; junction bases left unmatched: 16. There are 18 residues in the CDR3.